The 14 T cell receptor beta chains presented below share a single source sample, sequenced in a study of blood T cell dynamics during melanoma immunotherapy. Time point of the sample: week 3, after first cycle of checkpoint inhibitor. The repertoire was sequenced with immunoSEQ multiplex PCR; TCRdb's copy has only in-frame clones and lacks some. This sample carries 10,000 to 13,000 clones, about 88% of them seen once, and the ten largest clones take 6% to 7%. The sample consisted of blood, taken from a patient treated with checkpoint blockade. Every receptor here comes from a human donor with melanoma.

The CDR3 loop reads CASSRRDRLSTEAFF. CDR3 bases: TGTGCCAGCAGCCGCCGGGACAGGTTAAGCACTGAAGCTTTCTTT. The genes are TRBV14 and TRBJ1-1; 8 bases line up with TRBD1. The V gene end was trimmed by 4 bases and the J gene end by 4 bases; junction bases not matched to a gene: 8. Looked up from germline, CDR1 is SGHDN and CDR2 is FVKESK. The length of the CDR3 is 15 residues.

This clone has more than one count but fewer than ten. V usage is TRBV9 and J usage is TRBJ1-2, with a possible D match to TRBD1 (5 bases). V was clipped by 0 bases and J by 6 bases, with 12 bases between them. The CDR3 is 14 amino acids. Germline V gives CDR1 SGDLS, CDR2 YYNGEE. The CDR3 reads CASSVGQGGDGYTF. The CDR3 bases are TGTGCCAGCAGCGTAGGGCAGGGCGGTGATGGCTACACCTTC.

The V gene is TRBV18, the J gene TRBJ1-2; D might be TRBD1 (6 bases). Trimming removed 2 bases at V and 8 bases at J, with 15 bases between. Germline CDR1 reads KGHSH; CDR2 reads LQKENI. The CDR3 totals 14 residues. The CDR3 here is CASSPSDSPGGYTF. DNA of the CDR3: TGTGCCAGCTCACCATCGGACAGCCCGGGGGGCTACACCTTC.

The chain links TRBV14 to TRBJ2-4, with D maybe TRBD2 (7 bases). CDR1 is SGHDN, CDR2 FVKESK, per germline. The V end lost 0 bases, the J end lost 1 base, and 13 bases lay between the germline ends. The CDR3 is made up of 17 amino acids. CDR3 DNA: TGTGCCAGCAGCCAAGAGGGGGGGGCCACCGCCAAAAACATTCAGTACTTC. It encodes CASSQEGGATAKNIQYF.

The chain combines TRBV2 with TRBJ1-4; D is perhaps TRBD1 (5 bases). The V gene lost 2 bases and the J gene lost 6 bases, with 13 bases spanning the gap. Germline V CDR1 and CDR2: SNHLY, FYNNEI. CDR3 size: 15 residues. CDR3 sequence: CASSEFGGGDEKLFF. The CDR3, as DNA: TGTGCCAGCAGTGAATTCGGGGGTGGAGATGAAAAACTGTTTTTT.

The sample holds one count of this clone. The chain has TRBV18 and TRBJ1-1; possible D gene TRBD1, 6 bases. Germline V gene sequence: CDR1 KGHSH, CDR2 LQKENI. V lost 3 bases and J lost 8, with 13 bases in between. The CDR3 is made up of 13 amino acids. CDR3 DNA: TGTGCCAGCTCACCGACATTAGACAGGGAAGCTTTCTTT. It codes for CASSPTLDREAFF.

The chain employs TRBV5-1 and TRBJ1-1, with 7 bases fitting TRBD1. There are 14 residues in the CDR3. Per germline, CDR1 SGHRS and CDR2 YFSETQ. Trimming took 6 bases from V and 0 from J; bases not matched to a gene: 5. In DNA, the CDR3 is TGCGCCAGCAAAGACAGGGATATGAACACTGAAGCTTTCTTT. The encoded protein is CASKDRDMNTEAFF.

The chain joins TRBV7-2 to TRBJ2-7; 11 nucleotides match TRBD1. The V segment lost 5 bases and the J segment 6 bases; nucleotides outside the gene matches: 12. Germline CDR1 reads SGHTA; CDR2 reads FQGNSA. The CDR3 is 16 amino acids. CDR3 in amino acids: CASSIASGTGGSEQYF. The CDR3 DNA is TGTGCCAGCAGCATTGCCTCCGGGACAGGGGGGAGCGAGCAGTACTTC.

The chain employs TRBV5-4 and TRBJ1-2; no definite D call. V was clipped by 0 bases and J by 5 bases, with 11 bases between them. The CDR3 has 14 residues. The germline V gene encodes CDR1 SGHNT and CDR2 YYREEE (reference sequence). CDR3 DNA sequence: TGTGCCAGCAGCTTGGGGCAGTATGATTATGGCTACACCTTC. The encoded protein is CASSLGQYDYGYTF.

The chain combines TRBV7-2 with TRBJ2-5, with D perhaps matching TRBD2 (6 bases). V was cut by 5 bases and J by 2 bases, with 15 bases left in between. This CDR3 contains 15 residues. Germline values: CDR1 SGHTA, CDR2 FQGNSA. CDR3 amino acids: CASSLMGRWQETQYF. The CDR3 DNA reads as TGTGCCAGCAGCCTGATGGGGAGGTGGCAAGAGACCCAGTACTTC. The full variable domain, completed using reference TRBV7-2 and TRBJ2-5, is GAGVSQSPSNKVTEKGKDVELRCDPISGHTALYWYRQSLGQGLEFLIYFQGNSAPDKSGLPSDRFSAERTGGSVSTLTIQRTQQEDSAVYLCASSLMGRWQETQYFGPGTRLLVL.

The rearrangement joins TRBV7-2 to TRBJ1-1; TRBD1 matches at 9 bases. CDR1 SGHTA and CDR2 FQGNSA come from the germline V gene. The length of the CDR3 is 14 residues. The junction had 4 bases not matched to a gene; V was cut back by 0 bases and J by 8 bases. The CDR3 region is CASSLAGQGGEAFF. The CDR3 region has the DNA TGTGCCAGCAGCTTAGCGGGACAGGGAGGGGAAGCTTTCTTT. The full variable domain, with the rest looked up from reference TRBV7-2 and TRBJ1-1, is GAGVSQSPSNKVTEKGKDVELRCDPISGHTALYWYRQSLGQGLEFLIYFQGNSAPDKSGLPSDRFSAERTGGSVSTLTIQRTQQEDSAVYLCASSLAGQGGEAFFGQGTRLTVV.

This rearrangement joins TRBV10-3 to TRBJ1-3, with 8 positions matching TRBD1. Germline V gives CDR1 ENHRY, CDR2 SYGVKD. The CDR3 has 15 amino acids. Unmatched junction bases numbered 8, after V lost 8 bases and J lost 2 bases. The CDR3 DNA follows: TGTGCCATCGGCCCGCAGGGGGCAGCTGGAAACACCATATATTTT. Translated: CAIGPQGAAGNTIYF.

The chain has TRBV4-3 and TRBJ2-3; 10 nucleotides agree with TRBD2. V shed 0 bases and J 5 bases; nucleotides not matched to a gene: 11. Per the germline V gene, CDR1 is LGHNA and CDR2 is YSLEER. The CDR3 runs 18 residues. CDR3 DNA sequence: TGCGCCAGCAGCCAAGATTTCGCAGCGGGGGGGCTTCAAGATACGCAGTATTTT. Translated, it gives CASSQDFAAGGLQDTQYF.

This rearrangement joins TRBV19 to TRBJ2-2; D may be TRBD2 (6 bases). The CDR3 is 14 amino acids. The V end was cut by 5 bases, the J end by 7 bases, with 14 bases between. Germline CDR1 reads LNHDA; CDR2 reads SQIVND (reference sequence). The CDR3 loop reads CASSLIRGIGELFF. As DNA, the CDR3 is TGTGCCAGTAGTTTAATCCGGGGGATCGGGGAGCTGTTTTTT.